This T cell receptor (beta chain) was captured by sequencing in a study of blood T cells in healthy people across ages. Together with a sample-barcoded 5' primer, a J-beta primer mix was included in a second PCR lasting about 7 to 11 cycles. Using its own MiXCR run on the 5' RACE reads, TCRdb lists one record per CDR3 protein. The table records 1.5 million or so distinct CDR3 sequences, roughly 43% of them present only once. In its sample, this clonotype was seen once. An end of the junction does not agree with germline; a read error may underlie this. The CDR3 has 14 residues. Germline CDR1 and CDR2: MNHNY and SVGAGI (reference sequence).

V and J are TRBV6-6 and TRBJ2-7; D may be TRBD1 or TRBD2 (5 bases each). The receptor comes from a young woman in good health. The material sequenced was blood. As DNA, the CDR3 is TGTGCCAGCAGCGCCGGGACGGGGCCCTACAAGCAGTACTTC. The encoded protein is CASSAGTGPYKQYF.